This T cell receptor beta chain derives from a study of Ad26.COV2.S vaccination and SARS-CoV-2 variants. General study results and limits: The placebo group had lower spike-specific TCR breadth than the vaccine recipients did. Total T cell responses were possibly underestimated by TCR breadth and depth analyses. Reports say spike-specific CD8+ and CD4+ T cell responses covered substantial breadth after vaccination.

The table came from immunoSEQ multiplex PCR; TCRdb's copy has only in-frame clones and leaves some out. The sample carries about 440,000 clones, about 92% recorded once. The germline V gene has CDR1 KGHSH and CDR2 LQKENI. V gave up 2 bases and J gave up 5 bases; unmatched junction bases: 5. This CDR3 has 14 residues. The treatment: around 19 received Ad26.COV2.S at low or high dose, single or two shots; about 5 received placebo; per-sample allocation not given. Day 63 following the first vaccine or placebo injection was when the samples were taken. Comments on this clone: The target antigen is unknown.

The V and J genes are TRBV18 and TRBJ2-7; TRBD1 aligns across 8 bases. The clonotype originates from a person between 18 and 65 years old who received the Ad26.COV2.S COVID-19 vaccine or a placebo. Sequenced material: peripheral blood, taken in a trial of Ad26.COV2.S vaccine versus placebo. The CDR3 DNA reads as TGTGCCAGCTCACCAGGACAGGGTTTACACGAGCAGTACTTC. Protein sequence: CASSPGQGLHEQYF.